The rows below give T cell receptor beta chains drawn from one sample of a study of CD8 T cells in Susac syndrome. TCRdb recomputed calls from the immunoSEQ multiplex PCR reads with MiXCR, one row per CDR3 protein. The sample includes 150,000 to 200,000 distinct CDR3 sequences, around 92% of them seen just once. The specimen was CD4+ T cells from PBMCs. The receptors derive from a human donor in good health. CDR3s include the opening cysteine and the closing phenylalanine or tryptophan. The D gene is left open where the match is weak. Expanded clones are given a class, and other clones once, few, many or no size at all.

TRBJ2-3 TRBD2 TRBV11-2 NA TGTGCCAGCAGCTTAGTACTAGCGGGGGGGGGTGATACGCAGTATTTT CASSLVLAGGGDTQYF
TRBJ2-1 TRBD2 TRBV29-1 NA TGCAGCGTCGCGGACATACTAGCGGGAACTCAGTTCTTC CSVADILAGTQFF
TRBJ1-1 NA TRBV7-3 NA TGTGCCAGCAGCATATCGGGGATGAACACTGAAGCTTTCTTT CASSISGMNTEAFF
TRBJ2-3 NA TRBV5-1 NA TGCGCCAGCACAGTAGCTGATACGCAGTATTTT CASTVADTQYF
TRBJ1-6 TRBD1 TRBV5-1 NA TGCGCCAGCAGCCCCTTGACAGGGGGTTCACCCCTCCACTTT CASSPLTGGSPLHF
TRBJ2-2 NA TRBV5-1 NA TGCGCCACCTCTTTTGCAGGGGCAACCGGGGAGCTGTTTTTT CATSFAGATGELFF
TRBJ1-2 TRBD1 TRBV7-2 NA TGTGCCAGCAGCCGACAGGGGCACTATGGCTACACCTTC CASSRQGHYGYTF
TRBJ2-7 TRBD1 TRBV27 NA TGTGCCAGCACCTCCAGGGGGCGCGTGCAGTACTTC CASTSRGRVQYF
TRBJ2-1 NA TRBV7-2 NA TGTGCCAGCAGCTTAGCGCATGGTTGGGATGAGCAGTTCTTC CASSLAHGWDEQFF
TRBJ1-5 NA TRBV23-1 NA NA CAYDCQPQHF
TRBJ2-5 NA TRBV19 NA TGTGCCAGTAGTATGGGTCGCTCGAGCTTTTCAGAGACCCAGTACTTC CASSMGRSSFSETQYF
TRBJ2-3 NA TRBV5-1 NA TGCGCCAGCAGCTTGGTGGGCGCTAGCACAGATACGCAGTATTTT CASSLVGASTDTQYF
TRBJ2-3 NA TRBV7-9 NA TGTGCCAGCATCCAGGGTCATCGAACCACAGATACGCAGTATTTT CASIQGHRTTDTQYF
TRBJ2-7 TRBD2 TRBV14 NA TGTGCCAGCAGCCAAGGCGGTGTAGCGGGGGGCTCCTACGAGCAGTACTTC CASSQGGVAGGSYEQYF
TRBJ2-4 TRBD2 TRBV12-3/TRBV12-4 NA TGTGCCAGCAGTCTTGCGGGGGGGCCCAAAAACATTCAGTACTTC CASSLAGGPKNIQYF
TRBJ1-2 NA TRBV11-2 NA TGTGCCAGCAGCTTGGGGACATGGGATGGCTACACCTTC CASSLGTWDGYTF
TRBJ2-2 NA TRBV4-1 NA TGCGCCAGCAGCAGGCCCGAAGCGAGGGAGCTGTTTTTT CASSRPEARELFF
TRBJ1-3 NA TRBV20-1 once TGCAGTGCTTTTGACAGGAACTCTGGAAACACCATATATTTT CSAFDRNSGNTIYF
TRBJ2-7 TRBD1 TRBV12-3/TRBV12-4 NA TGTGCCAGCAGTCGATCCGGGACAGGACTGGCCTACGAGCAGTACTTC CASSRSGTGLAYEQYF
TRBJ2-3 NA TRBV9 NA TGTGCCAGCAGCGTAGACCCCCGGGATCATACGCAGTATTTT CASSVDPRDHTQYF
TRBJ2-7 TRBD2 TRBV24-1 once TGTGCCACATCGCGGAGGGAGGGAAATCAGAACGAGCAGTACTTC CATSRREGNQNEQYF
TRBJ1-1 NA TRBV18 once TGTGCCAGCTCACCATCTAGCGGGTATGGCACTGAAGCTTTCTTT CASSPSSGYGTEAFF
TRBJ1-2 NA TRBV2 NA TGTGCCAGCAGACTGGGGGACATAGGTGGCTACACCTTC CASRLGDIGGYTF
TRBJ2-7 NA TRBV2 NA TGTGCCAGCGGCGGGCTACGGCGTGAGCAGTACTTC CASGGLRREQYF
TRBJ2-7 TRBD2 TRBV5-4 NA TGTGCCAGCAGCTTGGTTAGCGGGGGGGGAGAAGAGCAGTACTTC CASSLVSGGGEEQYF
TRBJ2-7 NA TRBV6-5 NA TGTGCCAGCAGTTCCCGGACGAGGAACGAGCAGTACTTC CASSSRTRNEQYF